Detailed here is one TCR beta chain. This specimen belongs to a study of T cell changes during pregnancy in multiple sclerosis. Clones were sequenced by immunoSEQ multiplex PCR, and TCRdb holds only the in-frame ones, with some missing. The repertoire holds about 35,000 clones, 89% seen once, with 0.6% to 0.9% in the top ten. Looked up from germline, CDR1 is MGHRA and CDR2 is YSYEKL. The CDR3 loop spans 15 amino acids. The ends lost 4 bases at V and 8 bases at J; junction bases unmatched: 8. The genes are TRBV4-1 and TRBJ1-2; 12 nucleotides agree with TRBD1. The receptor's source is a female donor in good health, enrolled as a control in a pregnancy study. This specimen was CD4+ T cells from peripheral blood mononuclear cells, taken after pregnancy. CDR3 in amino acids: CASSRGTGGGKGYTF. The CDR3 DNA is TGCGCCAGCAGCCGAGGGACAGGGGGCGGGAAGGGCTACACCTTC.